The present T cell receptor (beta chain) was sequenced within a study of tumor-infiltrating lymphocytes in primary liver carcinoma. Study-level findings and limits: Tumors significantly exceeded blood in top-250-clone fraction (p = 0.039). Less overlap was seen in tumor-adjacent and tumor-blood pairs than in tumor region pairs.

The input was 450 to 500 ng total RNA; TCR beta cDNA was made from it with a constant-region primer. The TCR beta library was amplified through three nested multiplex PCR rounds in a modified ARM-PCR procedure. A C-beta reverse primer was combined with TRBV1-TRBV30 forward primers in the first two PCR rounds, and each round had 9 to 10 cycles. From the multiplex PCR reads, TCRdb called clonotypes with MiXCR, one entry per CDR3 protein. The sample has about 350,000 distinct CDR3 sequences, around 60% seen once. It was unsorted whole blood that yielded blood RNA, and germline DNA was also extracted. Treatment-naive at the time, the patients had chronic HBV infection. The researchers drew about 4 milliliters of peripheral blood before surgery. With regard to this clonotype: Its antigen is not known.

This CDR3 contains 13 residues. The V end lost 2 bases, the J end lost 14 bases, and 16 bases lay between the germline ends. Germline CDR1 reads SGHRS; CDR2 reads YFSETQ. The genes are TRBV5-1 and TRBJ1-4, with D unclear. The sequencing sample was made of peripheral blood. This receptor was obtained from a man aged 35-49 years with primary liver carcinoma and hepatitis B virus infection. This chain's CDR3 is CASSLEGYGNLFF. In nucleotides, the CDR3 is TGCGCCAGCAGCTTAGAGGGTTACGGGAACCTGTTTTTT.